This TCR beta chain was observed in a study of shared clonotypes between healthy human individuals. Study results and limitations: Sharing of clonotypes among donors was expected to vary with sequencing depth.

About this clone itself: What it binds is not known.

Germline loops: CDR1 SGHRS, CDR2 YFSETQ. The CDR3 spans 16 residues. The germline V and J ends were trimmed by 2 bases and 2 bases, with 16 bases remaining between them. CD4+ cells yielded CD45RA+ naive and CD45RA-negative memory subsets. Several immunoSEQ plates held equal portions of the genomic DNA taken from each subset. Using immunoSEQ multiplex PCR, the repertoire was profiled, and TCRdb retains in-frame clones only, with some absent. The repertoire holds about 1.1 million clones, with about 80% as singletons. This chain uses TRBV5-1 with TRBJ2-5; D is unclear. The sequenced sample consisted of memory CD4+ T cells from PBMCs. This sample's subset: CD45RA-negative fraction. The clonotype originates from a man in his late teens or twenties in good health. Some clones in this sample may be carry-over from other donors' samples. CDR3 sequence: CASSFLSAAMQETQYF. As DNA, the CDR3 is TGCGCCAGCAGCTTCTTGTCGGCGGCGATGCAAGAGACCCAGTACTTC.